What follows describes a single T cell receptor beta chain. Its antigen specificity is not known. There are no base qualities to consult, and no much larger clone falls within one base. These data originate in a study of OX40 agonist ivuxolimab in advanced cancers. A note on the overall study: Ivuxolimab, which targeted the costimulatory receptor OX40 (CD134), was an agonistic, fully human IgG2 monoclonal antibody. The paper covers the monotherapy dose-escalation part of the phase I ivuxolimab trial, which included N of about 50 patients. The purpose of peripheral TCRbeta sequencing was to test whether ivuxolimab changed TCR sequence diversity and led to clonal T-cell expansion. Patients were allowed to have had prior anti-PD-1, anti-PD-L1 or anti-CTLA-4 therapy, and approximately 40% of the dose-escalation patients had been treated with checkpoint inhibitors. A male proportion of under 85% and a mean age of around 60 years, ranging from 23 to 79, were recorded for the dose-escalation cohort. Intravenous ivuxolimab was administered to patients every 2 weeks at six dose levels: 0.01, 0.1, 0.3, 1.5, 3 and 10 mg/kg. Of the approximately 53 patients in dose escalation, some 19 had hepatocellular carcinoma, about 15 had melanoma, 9 had renal cell carcinoma and 9 had head and neck cancer. Partial responses were achieved by three dose-escalation patients, of whom one had hepatocellular carcinoma and two had cutaneous melanoma. The paper as a whole reports these results and caveats: The antigen specificity of the peripheral T cells that underwent clonal expansion was not determined. Low levels of normalized T-cell clonal expansion were also seen in some patients who did not respond. In partial responders in the 0.1-3.0 mg/kg groups, normalized peripheral clonal expansion was found to be among the lowest, especially among CD8+ T cells. After ivuxolimab, expanded clones were on average more numerous among CD8+ T cells than among CD4+ T cells. At doses of 0.1 to 3.0 mg/kg, clonal expansion of both CD4+ and CD8+ blood T cells was observed from baseline to week 6.

V gives up 3 bases and J gives up 3 bases, and the segment between their germline ends measures 9 bases. The CDR3 goes from the cysteine to the phenylalanine over 14 residues. Only the CDR3 region is kept as DNA, spanning 42 bases read in frame from base 1. CDR1 is given as MDHEN and CDR2 as SYDVKM, both from the germline V gene. The trial excluded patients who had a history of autoimmune disease or were on systemic immunosuppression. In every dose cohort, peripheral blood was drawn for TCR sequencing at baseline, cycle 4 day 1, and cycle 7 day 1. The samples were taken from a phase I, first-in-human, multicenter, open-label dose-escalation trial of ivuxolimab. Adults with locally advanced or metastatic head and neck squamous cell, hepatocellular, melanoma or renal cell carcinoma were enrolled in the trial. Before TCR sequencing, CD4+ and CD8+ T cells were separately sorted from peripheral blood.

For sequencing of the TCRbeta CDR3 region, genomic DNA was extracted from the sorted cells. TCRbeta CDR3 regions were sequenced using the immunoSEQ Assay. TCRdb re-hosts the immuneACCESS table, in-frame sequences only. Its copies lack some clones; in the studies checked, an unresolved V gene accounts for under half of them, and the cause for the rest is not known. The sample records 30,000 to 40,000 clones, 80% of which are singletons. Jointly, the top ten make up approximately 9.8% of the sample. The sequencing used CD4+ or CD8+ T cells sorted from blood, collected in a trial of the OX40 agonist ivuxolimab. The rearrangement joined TRBV28 to TRBJ1-3; the D gene is perhaps TRBD1, on 6 matching bases. This TCR came from an adult with an advanced solid tumor such as melanoma, head and neck, liver or kidney cancer. The CDR3 has the sequence CASSLGAVGNTIYF. The DNA sequence is given as TGTGCCAGCAGTTTGGGGGCAGTTGGAAACACCATATATTTT.